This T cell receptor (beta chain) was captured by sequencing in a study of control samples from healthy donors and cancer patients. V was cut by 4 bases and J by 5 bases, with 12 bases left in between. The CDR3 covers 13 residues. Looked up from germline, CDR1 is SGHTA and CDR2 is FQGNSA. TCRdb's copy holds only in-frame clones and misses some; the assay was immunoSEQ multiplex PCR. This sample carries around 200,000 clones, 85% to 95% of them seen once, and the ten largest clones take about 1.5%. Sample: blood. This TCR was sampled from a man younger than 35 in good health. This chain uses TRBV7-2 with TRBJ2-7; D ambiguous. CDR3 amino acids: CASSYPSADEQYF. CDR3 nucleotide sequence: TGTGCCAGCAGCTACCCTTCGGCGGACGAGCAGTACTTC.